Each of the 2 T cell receptor beta chains below was sequenced from the same sample in a study of blood T cell repertoires in COVID-19. Profiled with immunoSEQ multiplex PCR; TCRdb holds only in-frame clones, not every one. The table has 65,000 or so clones, more than 90% seen once. Sequenced material: peripheral blood. These receptors were collected from a man between 60 and 75 years old with acute or convalescent COVID-19.

V usage is TRBV12-3 or TRBV12-4 and J usage is TRBJ1-5; no clear D gene. The germline V and J ends were trimmed by 7 bases and 7 bases, with 14 bases remaining between them. The CDR3 has 13 amino acids. Here the CDR3 reads CASTTRAGQPQHF. CDR3 in DNA: TGTGCCAGCACCACACGGGCGGGCCAGCCCCAGCATTTT.

V gene TRBV6-6 combines with J gene TRBJ1-6, with D unclear. V was shortened by 5 bases and J by 5 bases, with 19 bases between the two germline ends. The length of the CDR3 is 17 residues. Germline CDR1 reads MNHNY; CDR2 reads SVGAGI (reference sequence). In DNA form, the CDR3 reads TGTGCCAGCAGTCCAGTAAGTCTGACAAGAAATAATTCACCCCTCCACTTT. As protein: CASSPVSLTRNNSPLHF.